This T cell receptor beta chain is from a study of early T cells in non-severe SARS-CoV-2 infection. At the level of the study: Alpha and beta chains were unpaired, from unsorted whole-blood bulk RNA. Notes on the study in general: VDJdb matching skewed toward anti-spike CD8 responses, missing private and CD4 specificities.

This clonotype was recorded at least ten times. No antigen is known for it. Researchers attached unique molecular identifiers to individual cDNA molecules. TCRdb reanalysed the 5' RACE reads using MiXCR and keeps one entry per CDR3 protein. This sample has about 40,000 distinct CDR3 sequences, with approximately 6.3% found just once. This CDR3 comprises 15 residues. Germline CDR1 and CDR2: LNHDA and SQIVND (reference sequence). After removal of 4 bases from V and 8 bases from J, the junction contained 10 bases not matched to a gene. This sample comprised whole blood, obtained at baseline. The sequence was obtained from an adult who was a healthcare worker with PCR-confirmed SARS-CoV-2 infection or an uninfected control (not recorded which). The rearrangement joins TRBV19 to TRBJ1-4; 7 bases align to TRBD1. The CDR3 loop reads CASSTRGLNGEKLFF. CDR3 bases: TGTGCCAGTAGTACGAGGGGGCTTAATGGAGAAAAACTGTTTTTT.